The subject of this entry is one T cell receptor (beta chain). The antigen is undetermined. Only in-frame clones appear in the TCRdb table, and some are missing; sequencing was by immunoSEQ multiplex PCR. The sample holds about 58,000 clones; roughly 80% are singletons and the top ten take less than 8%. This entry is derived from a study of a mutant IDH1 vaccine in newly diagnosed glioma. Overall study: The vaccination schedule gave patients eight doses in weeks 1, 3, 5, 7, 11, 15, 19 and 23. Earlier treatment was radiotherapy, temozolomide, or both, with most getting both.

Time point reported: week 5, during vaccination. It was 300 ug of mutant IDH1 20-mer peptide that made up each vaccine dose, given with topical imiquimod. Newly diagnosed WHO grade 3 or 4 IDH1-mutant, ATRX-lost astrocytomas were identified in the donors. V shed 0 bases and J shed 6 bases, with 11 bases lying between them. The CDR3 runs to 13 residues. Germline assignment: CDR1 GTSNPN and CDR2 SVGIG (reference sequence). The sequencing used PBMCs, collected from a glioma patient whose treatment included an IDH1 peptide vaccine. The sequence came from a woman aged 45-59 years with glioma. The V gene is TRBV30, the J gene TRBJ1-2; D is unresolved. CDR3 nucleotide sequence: TGTGCCTGGAGTGTGTGGAGGGCCAATGGCTACACCTTC. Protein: CAWSVWRANGYTF.